This TCR beta chain derives from a study of naive and memory T cell subsets. This clonotype was picked up a small number of times. Ligated cDNA underwent four rounds of PCR with nested alpha and beta constant region primers and SP2. Alpha and beta constant region primers primed reverse transcription for blood and skin samples. Each CDR3 protein is one row after TCRdb ran MiXCR on the 5' RACE reads. This sample yields about 60,000 distinct CDR3 sequences, of which less than 10% are seen a single time; about a fifth belongs to the top ten. An oligonucleotide containing a UMI was ligated to the 3' end of TCR cDNA. Whole blood, 2 to 2.5 ml, came from adult healthy volunteers. Cells were not sorted; total RNA input targeted roughly 1 to 1,100 ng. This receptor was obtained from a female donor in good health.

The CDR3 reads CASSPGHSNTGELFF. The DNA for the CDR3 is TGCGCCAGCTCCCCGGGGCATTCGAACACCGGGGAGCTGTTTTTT. The chain combines TRBV10-2 with TRBJ2-2; perhaps D is TRBD1 or TRBD2 (5 bases each). Per germline, CDR1 WSHSY and CDR2 SAAADI. Trimming took off 8 bases at V and 0 bases at J, with 13 bases between the two ends. This CDR3 has 15 residues.